These 15 T cell receptor beta chains were sequenced from one sample in a study of T cells in Graves' hyperthyroidism and ophthalmopathy. Amplification yielded TCR beta CDR3 regions, with RNA transcripts as the source. During a first-round RT-PCR of the TCR CDR3, the HTBI primer set was used. TCRdb re-derived calls from the multiplex PCR reads in MiXCR, one entry per CDR3 protein. The sample lists over 500,000 distinct CDR3 sequences; 12% to 15% were seen once. The sequenced sample consisted of blood. The receptors originated from a woman between 40 and 55 years old with Graves' hyperthyroidism.

This clonotype was found many times. This chain links TRBV28 with TRBJ2-7; TRBD2 agrees at 7 bases. Unmatched junction bases numbered 10, after V lost 5 bases and J lost 3 bases. The CDR3 sequence is 15 residues long. Germline CDR1 is MDHEN and CDR2 is SYDVKM. The CDR3 nucleotides read TGTGCCAGCAGTCGCGGGGGTCTTACTTTCTACGAGCAGTACTTC. This encodes CASSRGGLTFYEQYF.

This clonotype has a count of ten or more. CDR3 loop: CASSSHRDFVDYEQYF. The CDR3 nucleotides read TGTGCCAGCAGTTCCCACCGGGACTTCGTCGATTACGAGCAGTACTTC. The chain employs TRBV12-3 or TRBV12-4 and TRBJ2-7; TRBD2 is a possible D gene (6 bases). CDR3 length equals 16 residues. Trimming stripped 4 bases from V and 4 bases from J, with 20 bases between.

This clonotype was observed at least ten times. The V and J genes are TRBV7-8 and TRBJ2-7; 7 bases map to TRBD2. The trim removed 1 base at V and 6 bases at J, leaving 6 bases unmatched. This CDR3 is 14 amino acids long. The germline V gene has CDR1 SGHVS and CDR2 FQNEAQ. The CDR3 sequence: CASSLVRRGFEQYF. The CDR3 DNA is TGTGCCAGCAGCTTAGTTCGGCGGGGGTTCGAGCAGTACTTC.

A few counts support this clonotype. This chain links TRBV9 with TRBJ1-6, with D maybe TRBD1 (5 bases). This CDR3 has 14 amino acids. Germline V gene sequence: CDR1 SGDLS, CDR2 YYNGEE. Trimming pared 0 bases from V and 8 bases from J, leaving 9 bases between. The CDR3 protein is CASSVGGEDSPLHF. CDR3 coding DNA: TGTGCCAGCAGCGTAGGAGGGGAAGATTCACCCCTCCACTTT.

V and J are TRBV18 and TRBJ2-6; D not resolved. This CDR3 has 17 amino acids. V lost 3 bases, J lost 4 bases, and 16 bases lay in between. Germline V gene sequence: CDR1 KGHSH, CDR2 LQKENI. The chain's CDR3 is CASSPSSNMPGANVLTF. The CDR3 nucleotides are TGTGCCAGCTCACCCTCCTCTAACATGCCCGGGGCCAACGTCCTGACTTTC.

The rearrangement joins TRBV12-3 or TRBV12-4 to TRBJ2-2, with D perhaps assigned TRBD1 or TRBD2 (5 bases each). Deletions cut 5 bases from V and 4 bases from J, with 20 bases between. The length of the CDR3 is 17 residues. The CDR3 DNA is TGTGCCAGCAGTGGAGACCGGGACCGAAGTAGCACCGGGGAGCTGTTTTTT. It translates to CASSGDRDRSSTGELFF.

The sample holds many counts of this clonotype. The gene calls are TRBV2 and TRBJ1-2; a possible D gene is TRBD1 (5 bases). Trimming took 2 bases from V and 1 from J, leaving 11 bases between them. The germline gives CDR1 SNHLY, CDR2 FYNNEI. The CDR3 covers 15 residues. CDR3 amino acids: CASSEWQGSNYGYTF. The CDR3 DNA follows: TGTGCCAGCAGTGAATGGCAGGGTAGTAACTATGGCTACACCTTC. Variable domain in full (rest from reference TRBV2 and TRBJ1-2): EPEVTQTPSHQVTQMGQEVILRCVPISNHLYFYWYRQILGQKVEFLVSFYNNEISEKSEIFDDQFSVERPDGSNFTLKIRSTKLEDSAMYFCASSEWQGSNYGYTFGSGTRLTVV.

This clonotype was seen many times. This chain uses TRBV28 with TRBJ2-3; D might be TRBD1 (5 bases). Germline V gene lookup returns CDR1 MDHEN and CDR2 SYDVKM. V was shortened by 6 bases and J by 0 bases, with 16 bases between the two germline ends. The CDR3 consists of 16 residues. This CDR3 is CASSLDRSPSTDTQYF. CDR3 in DNA: TGTGCCAGCAGCCTTGACAGAAGCCCTAGCACAGATACGCAGTATTTT.

This clonotype was counted a few times. The chain links TRBV27 to TRBJ1-5, with a weak D call TRBD1 (5 bases). CDR1 is MNHEY, CDR2 SMNVEV, per germline (reference sequence). The length of the CDR3 is 14 residues. V was pared by 3 bases and J by 3 bases, with 9 bases between. DNA for the CDR3: TGTGCCAGCAGTTTCAGCAGGGACAATCAGCCCCAGCATTTT. This codes for CASSFSRDNQPQHF.

The chain has TRBV3-1 and TRBJ1-6; D possibly corresponds to TRBD1 (5 bases). This CDR3 contains 18 residues. Trimming cost V 4 bases and J 0 bases, with 16 bases left between them. CDR1 LGHDT and CDR2 YNNKEL come from the germline V gene (reference sequence). The CDR3: CASSPNRDGSSYNSPLHF. The CDR3 DNA sequence: TGTGCCAGCAGCCCCAACCGGGACGGGAGCTCCTATAATTCACCCCTCCACTTT.

This clonotype appeared a few times. This sequence joins TRBV5-1 and TRBJ2-6, with a tentative D call TRBD2 (5 bases). The CDR3 sequence is 17 residues long. V shed 0 bases and J shed 0 bases, with 10 bases lying between them. The V gene's germline CDR1 is SGHRS and CDR2 YFSETQ. CDR3 amino acids: CASSLDYGNSGANVLTF. The DNA of the CDR3 is TGCGCCAGCAGCTTGGATTACGGGAACTCTGGGGCCAACGTCCTGACTTTC.

This clonotype has a count of ten or more. The chain combines TRBV29-1 with TRBJ2-3; TRBD2 might be the D (6 bases). The CDR3 totals 13 residues. CDR1 and CDR2 from the germline V gene are SQVTM and ANQGSEA. Trimming took off 7 bases at V and 4 bases at J, with 15 bases between the two ends. The CDR3 sequence: CSGNGGGADTQYF. The CDR3, as DNA: TGCAGCGGTAACGGTGGAGGGGCAGATACGCAGTATTTT.

This clonotype was found many times. The chain is built from TRBV20-1 and TRBJ1-4; D gene unclear. V was pared by 0 bases and J by 5 bases, with 13 bases between. Germline CDR1 is DFQATT and CDR2 is SNEGSKA (reference sequence). The CDR3 contains 15 residues. CDR3 in amino acids: CSAREKHGLNEKLFF. In DNA form, the CDR3 reads TGCAGTGCTAGAGAGAAGCACGGGTTAAATGAAAAACTGTTTTTT.

The CDR3 coding sequence is TGTGCCAGCTCTCTACAGGGGAAGAACACCGGGGAGCTGTTTTTT. It is translated as CASSLQGKNTGELFF. This chain connects TRBV18 to TRBJ2-2; 7 nucleotides line up with TRBD1. Germline V gene data show CDR1 as KGHSH and CDR2 as LQKENI. This CDR3 region has 15 residues. The trim removed 6 bases at V and 1 base at J, leaving 5 bases unmatched.

V is TRBV6-1 and J is TRBJ1-4; 9 nucleotides align to TRBD1. There are 15 residues in the CDR3. Germline V lookup: CDR1 MNHNS, CDR2 SASEGT. J lost 2 bases, V lost 5 bases, and 3 bases had no gene match. The CDR3 is CASSKGTGTNEKLFF. The CDR3 region has the DNA TGTGCCAGCAGTAAAGGGACAGGGACTAATGAAAAACTGTTTTTT.